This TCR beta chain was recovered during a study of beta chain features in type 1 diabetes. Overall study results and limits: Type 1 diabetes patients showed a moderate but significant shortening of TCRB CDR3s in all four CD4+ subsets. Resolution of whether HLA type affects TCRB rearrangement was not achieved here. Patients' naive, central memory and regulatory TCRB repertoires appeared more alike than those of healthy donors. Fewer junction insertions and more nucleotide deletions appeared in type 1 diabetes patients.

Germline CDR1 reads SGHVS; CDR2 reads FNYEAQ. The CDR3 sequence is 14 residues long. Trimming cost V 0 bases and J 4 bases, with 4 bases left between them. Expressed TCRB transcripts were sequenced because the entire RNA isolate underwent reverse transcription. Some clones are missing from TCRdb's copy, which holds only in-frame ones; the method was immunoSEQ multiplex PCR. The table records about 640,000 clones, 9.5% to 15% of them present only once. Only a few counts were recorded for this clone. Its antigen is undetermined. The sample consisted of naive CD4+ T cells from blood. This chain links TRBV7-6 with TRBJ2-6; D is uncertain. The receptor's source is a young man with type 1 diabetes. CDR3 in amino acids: CASSLAQGANVLTF. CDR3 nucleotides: TGTGCCAGCAGCTTAGCGCAGGGGGCCAACGTCCTGACTTTC.